The present T cell receptor beta chain was sequenced within a study of T cell responses to AZD1222 COVID-19 vaccine. General study results and limits: The donor group comprised mostly white British people and more females; the analysis possibly underestimated clonal diversity. The breadth and depth of Spike-specific TCRs increased once two AZD1222 doses had been given. The peak T cell response came first, and repertoires were sampled only after it. Nearly half of unique spike-specific TCRs reportedly avoided B.1.351 and B.1.1.7 mutated regions.

Details on this clone: What it binds is not known.

Deletions cut 2 bases from V and 6 bases from J, with 10 bases between. This CDR3 has 14 amino acids. Germline CDR1 is SEHNR and CDR2 is FQNEAQ (reference sequence). Sequenced by immunoSEQ multiplex PCR; TCRdb stores in-frame clones only, minus some. The sample contains some 140,000 clones, around 90% of which appear only once. This receptor was identified in an adult who received the AZD1222 COVID-19 vaccine. The sequencing used peripheral blood, collected 28 days after the second AZD1222 dose. The chain carries TRBV7-9 and TRBJ2-2; D is unclear. In nucleotides, the CDR3 is TGTGCCAGCAGCTTAAATTCGATGGCCGGGGAGCTGTTTTTT. The encoded protein is CASSLNSMAGELFF.